A single sample gave rise to the 20 T cell receptor beta chains below, sequenced in a study of blood T cell repertoires in COVID-19. This table comes from immunoSEQ multiplex PCR, and its TCRdb copy is limited to in-frame clones, with some not included. Here the sample spans 150,000 to 190,000 clones, about 86% being singletons. The material sequenced was PBMCs or T cells enriched from blood (not recorded which). The origin of the receptors is a man aged 45-65 years who had recovered from COVID-19.

CDR3 protein: CASSTGLAVQETQYF. The CDR3 DNA reads TGTGCCAGCTCTACGGGACTAGCGGTCCAAGAGACCCAGTACTTC. V usage is TRBV18 and J usage is TRBJ2-5; 11 bases map to TRBD2. V trimming: 6 bases; J trimming: 1 base; junction bases outside the gene matches: 4. The CDR3 contains 15 residues. Germline CDR1 reads KGHSH; CDR2 reads LQKENI.

The gene calls are TRBV12-3 or TRBV12-4 and TRBJ1-1, with TRBD1 identical over 9 bases. The CDR3 is 13 amino acids. J was trimmed by 5 bases and V by 6 bases; bases with no gene match: 4. CDR3 in amino acids: CASSGDRETEAFF. In DNA, the CDR3 is TGTGCCAGCAGCGGGGACAGGGAGACTGAAGCTTTCTTT.

The chain links TRBV29-1 to TRBJ2-6, with unresolved D. V shed 2 bases and J shed 0 bases, with 5 bases lying between them. This CDR3 is 14 amino acids long. Looked up from germline, CDR1 is SQVTM and CDR2 is ANQGSEA. As DNA, the CDR3 is TGCAGCGTTGAATGGCTCTCTGGGGCCAACGTCCTGACTTTC. Protein sequence: CSVEWLSGANVLTF.

The chain carries TRBV3-1 (or the pseudogene TRBV3-2) and TRBJ1-5; 8 nucleotides align to TRBD1. The V gene's germline CDR1 is LGHDT and CDR2 YNNKEL (reference sequence). The CDR3 contains 14 residues. The J segment lost 6 bases and the V segment lost 3 bases, leaving 4 bases of the junction unmatched. Written as DNA, the CDR3 is TGTGCCAGCAGCCAGGCGACAGGGGTTCAGCCCCAGCATTTT. It codes for CASSQATGVQPQHF.

The V and J genes are TRBV7-9 and TRBJ2-1, with 8 bases aligning to TRBD2. Germline trimming cut 3 bases from V and 8 bases from J; bases unmatched to any gene: 6. This CDR3 is built from 14 residues. Germline CDR1 SEHNR, CDR2 FQNEAQ (reference sequence). CDR3 sequence (DNA): TGTGCCAGCAGCTTCGGGGGGGCTGGTGATGAGCAGTTCTTC. Amino acid sequence: CASSFGGAGDEQFF. The whole variable domain, remainder taken from reference TRBV7-9 and TRBJ2-1, is DTGVSQNPRHKITKRGQNVTFRCDPISEHNRLYWYRQTLGQGPEFLTYFQNEAQLEKSRLLSDRFSAERPKGSFSTLEIQRTEQGDSAMYLCASSFGGAGDEQFFGPGTRLTVL.

J is TRBJ2-5 and V is TRBV5-1; the match to TRBD2 covers 15 bases. Germline V gene lookup returns CDR1 SGHRS and CDR2 YFSETQ. This CDR3 region has 16 residues. Losses at the gene ends were 4 bases for V and 5 bases for J; bases not matched to a gene: 6. CDR3 amino acids: CASSPGLAGGRETQYF. In DNA form, the CDR3 reads TGCGCCAGCAGCCCCGGACTAGCGGGGGGGCGGGAGACCCAGTACTTC.

The chain couples TRBV30 to TRBJ2-5; D is perhaps TRBD2 (6 bases). The CDR3 sequence is 14 residues long. Between the trimmed V and J ends, which lost 5 bases and 1 base, there was a span of 14 bases. In germline, CDR1 is GTSNPN, CDR2 SVGIG (reference sequence). CDR3 sequence: CAWEKDYRQETQYF. The CDR3 DNA is TGTGCCTGGGAGAAGGACTATCGCCAAGAGACCCAGTACTTC.

The V and J genes are TRBV30 and TRBJ2-7; D is possibly TRBD1 (5 bases). Germline loops: CDR1 GTSNPN, CDR2 SVGIG (reference sequence). Trimming took 2 bases from V and 2 from J, leaving 10 bases between them. The CDR3 is 13 amino acids. The CDR3 here is CAWSRGSPYEQYF. CDR3 bases: TGTGCCTGGAGTAGGGGTTCTCCCTACGAGCAGTACTTC.

This CDR3 is CSVEYSLAGVYNEQFF. In DNA, the CDR3 is TGCAGCGTTGAATACTCTCTAGCGGGGGTTTACAATGAGCAGTTCTTC. The chain uses TRBV29-1 and TRBJ2-1, with TRBD2 identical over 10 bases. Germline-derived CDR1 and CDR2 are SQVTM and ANQGSEA. V lost 2 bases to trimming and J lost 4 bases; unmatched junction nucleotides: 8. This CDR3 has 16 amino acids.

The CDR3 DNA is TGTGCCAGCAGCCCCAGCGGGGGGGAGCAGTTCTTC. It yields the protein CASSPSGGEQFF. The chain uses TRBV7-3 and TRBJ2-1, with 9 bases lining up with TRBD2. The V and J ends lost 5 bases and 10 bases, in that order; junction bases with no gene match: 3. Germline V gives CDR1 SGHTA, CDR2 FQGTGA. The CDR3 loop spans 12 amino acids.

The rearrangement links TRBV27 to TRBJ1-1; possible D gene TRBD1, 6 bases. Trimming removed 0 bases at V and 7 bases at J, with 12 bases between. The germline CDR1 and CDR2 sequences are MNHEY and SMNVEV (reference sequence). CDR3 size: 14 residues. CDR3 DNA: TGTGCCAGCAGTTTATCAGCAGGGGCGGTTGAAGCTTTCTTT. This sequence encodes CASSLSAGAVEAFF.

V and J are TRBV7-9 and TRBJ2-1; 9 nucleotides match TRBD1. The germline V gene encodes CDR1 SEHNR and CDR2 FQNEAQ (reference sequence). The V segment lost 6 bases and the J segment 4 bases; nucleotides outside the gene matches: 10. This CDR3 comprises 16 residues. This chain's CDR3 is CASRSTGTGFYNEQFF. Written as DNA, the CDR3 is TGTGCCAGCAGGTCTACCGGGACAGGGTTTTACAATGAGCAGTTCTTC.

The rearrangement uses TRBV18 and TRBJ1-1; possibly TRBD1 for D (6 bases). Germline V lookup: CDR1 KGHSH, CDR2 LQKENI. This CDR3 comprises 14 residues. V lost 3 bases to trimming and J lost 4 bases, with 12 bases between them. CDR3 nucleotides: TGTGCCAGCTCACCTACAGGGTATAGCACTGAAGCTTTCTTT. Its protein is CASSPTGYSTEAFF.

V and J are TRBV7-9 and TRBJ2-1; possibly TRBD1 for D (5 bases). This CDR3 is 16 amino acids long. V was pared by 1 base and J by 0 bases, with 10 bases between. CDR1 and CDR2 (germline): SEHNR, FQNEAQ (reference sequence). The CDR3 sequence is CASSLGRQSSYNEQFF. CDR3 in DNA: TGTGCCAGCAGCTTAGGGCGACAGAGCTCCTACAATGAGCAGTTCTTC.

J is TRBJ2-7 and V is TRBV2, with 8 bases that match TRBD1. The CDR3 runs 15 residues. J was trimmed by 3 bases and V by 6 bases; bases with no gene match: 10. Germline-derived CDR1 and CDR2 are SNHLY and FYNNEI. CDR3 in DNA: TGTGCCAGCAGGGGGGACAGGAGCCCCGGCTACGAGCAGTACTTC. Its translation: CASRGDRSPGYEQYF. Complete variable domain (other parts from reference TRBV2 and TRBJ2-7): EPEVTQTPSHQVTQMGQEVILRCVPISNHLYFYWYRQILGQKVEFLVSFYNNEISEKSEIFDDQFSVERPDGSNFTLKIRSTKLEDSAMYFCASRGDRSPGYEQYFGPGTRLTVT.

This clone was seen a single time. This rearrangement joins TRBV4-1 to TRBJ2-2, with no clear D. The V gene's germline CDR1 is MGHRA and CDR2 YSYEKL. The CDR3 covers 15 residues. Trimming stripped 0 bases from V and 6 bases from J, with 11 bases between. The CDR3 DNA reads TGCGCCAGCAGCCAAGAGGGTGCCGGGTCCGGGGAGCTGTTTTTT. This encodes CASSQEGAGSGELFF.

Written as DNA, the CDR3 is TGTGCCAGTAGCGCCGACGAGGGTTATGGGAATCAGCCCCAGCATTTT. Translation gives CASSADEGYGNQPQHF. The chain employs TRBV19 and TRBJ1-5; D is unclear. Germline lookup yields CDR1 LNHDA and CDR2 SQIVND (reference sequence). This CDR3 comprises 16 residues. Trimming left V 6 bases short and J 4 bases short, with 19 bases between.

This clone was picked up one time. The genes are TRBV5-1 and TRBJ1-1, with TRBD1 as a possible D gene (5 bases). The CDR3 has 14 residues. Trimming took off 1 base at V and 2 bases at J, with 9 bases between the two ends. CDR1 and CDR2 (germline): SGHRS, YFSETQ. The CDR3 DNA reads TGCGCCAGCAGCTTGATGCAGGGCAACACTGAAGCTTTCTTT. Protein: CASSLMQGNTEAFF. The variable domain in full, with the rest retrieved from reference TRBV5-1 and TRBJ1-1, is KAGVTQTPRYLIKTRGQQVTLSCSPISGHRSVSWYQQTPGQGLQFLFEYFSETQRNKGNFPGRFSGRQFSNSRSEMNVSTLELGDSALYLCASSLMQGNTEAFFGQGTRLTVV.

The CDR3 reads CASSLVGGNYGYTF. The CDR3 DNA sequence: TGCGCCAGCAGCTTGGTCGGGGGAAACTATGGCTACACCTTC. This sequence joins TRBV5-1 and TRBJ1-2; the D gene is possibly TRBD1 (5 bases). Trimming stripped 0 bases from V and 2 bases from J, with 8 bases between. The CDR3 length is 14 residues. The germline CDR1 and CDR2 sequences are SGHRS and YFSETQ.

The DNA for the CDR3 is TGTGCCAGCAGCCGGGAGGGGGGGAATTCACCCCTCCACTTT. As protein: CASSREGGNSPLHF. The chain recombines TRBV5-5 with TRBJ1-6; TRBD1 is a possible D gene (6 bases). Trimming shortened V by 4 bases and J by 7 bases, and 12 bases separated the two germline ends. CDR1 and CDR2 from the germline V gene are SGHKS and YYEKEE (reference sequence). The CDR3 runs to 14 residues.